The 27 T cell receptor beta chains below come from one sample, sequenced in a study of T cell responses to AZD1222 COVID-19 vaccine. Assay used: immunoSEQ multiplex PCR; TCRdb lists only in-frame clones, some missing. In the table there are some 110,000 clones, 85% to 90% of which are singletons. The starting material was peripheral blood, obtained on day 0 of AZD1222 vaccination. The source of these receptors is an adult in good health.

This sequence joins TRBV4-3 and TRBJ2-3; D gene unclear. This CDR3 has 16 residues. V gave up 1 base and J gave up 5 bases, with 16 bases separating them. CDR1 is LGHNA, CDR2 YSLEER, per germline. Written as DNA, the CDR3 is TGCGCCAGCAGCCAAGTTCGGGCGTTGGTTGGAGATACGCAGTATTTT. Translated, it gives CASSQVRALVGDTQYF.

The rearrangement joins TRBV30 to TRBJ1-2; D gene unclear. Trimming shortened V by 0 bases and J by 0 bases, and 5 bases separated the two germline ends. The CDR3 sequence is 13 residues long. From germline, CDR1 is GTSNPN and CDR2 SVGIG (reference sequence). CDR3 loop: CAWSVDANYGYTF. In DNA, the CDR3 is TGTGCCTGGAGTGTAGACGCTAACTATGGCTACACCTTC.

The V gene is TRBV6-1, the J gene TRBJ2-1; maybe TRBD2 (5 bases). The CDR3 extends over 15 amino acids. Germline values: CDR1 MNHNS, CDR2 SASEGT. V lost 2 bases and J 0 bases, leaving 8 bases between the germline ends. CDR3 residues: CASSEMGSSYNEQFF. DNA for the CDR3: TGTGCCAGCAGTGAAATGGGGAGCTCCTACAATGAGCAGTTCTTC.

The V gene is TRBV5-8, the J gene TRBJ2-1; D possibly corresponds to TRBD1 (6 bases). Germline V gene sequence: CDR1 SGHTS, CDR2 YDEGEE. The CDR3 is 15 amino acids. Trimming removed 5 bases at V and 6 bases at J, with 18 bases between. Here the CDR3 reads CASRGASQGFNEQFF. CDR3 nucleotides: TGTGCCAGCAGGGGGGCTTCACAGGGATTCAATGAGCAGTTCTTC.

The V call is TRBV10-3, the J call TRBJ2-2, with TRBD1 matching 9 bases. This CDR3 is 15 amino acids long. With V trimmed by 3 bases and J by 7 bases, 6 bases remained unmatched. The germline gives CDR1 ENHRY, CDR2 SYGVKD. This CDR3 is CAISDRGQGGGELFF. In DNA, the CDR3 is TGTGCCATCAGTGATAGGGGACAGGGAGGCGGGGAGCTGTTTTTT.

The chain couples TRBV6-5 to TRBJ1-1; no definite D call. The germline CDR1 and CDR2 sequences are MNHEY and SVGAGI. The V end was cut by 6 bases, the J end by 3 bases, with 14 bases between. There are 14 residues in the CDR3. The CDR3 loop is CASRNGNRYTEAFF. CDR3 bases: TGTGCCAGCAGAAATGGGAACAGATACACTGAAGCTTTCTTT.

The CDR3 protein is CASSLGTAEAFF. CDR3 nucleotide sequence: TGTGCCAGCAGCCTAGGGACAGCTGAAGCTTTCTTT. The chain combines TRBV3-1 (or the pseudogene TRBV3-2) with TRBJ1-1, with 7 bases lining up with TRBD1. With 4 bases clipped from V and 6 bases from J, the junction kept 2 bases outside the gene matches. CDR1 LGHDT and CDR2 YNNKEL come from the germline V gene (reference sequence). The CDR3 contains 12 residues.

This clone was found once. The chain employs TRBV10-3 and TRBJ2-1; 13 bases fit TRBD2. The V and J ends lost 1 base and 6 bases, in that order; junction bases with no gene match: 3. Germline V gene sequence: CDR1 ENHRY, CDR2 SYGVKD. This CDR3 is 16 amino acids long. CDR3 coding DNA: TGTGCCATCAGTGAGTGGACTAGCGGGAGCTTCAATGAGCAGTTCTTC. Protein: CAISEWTSGSFNEQFF.

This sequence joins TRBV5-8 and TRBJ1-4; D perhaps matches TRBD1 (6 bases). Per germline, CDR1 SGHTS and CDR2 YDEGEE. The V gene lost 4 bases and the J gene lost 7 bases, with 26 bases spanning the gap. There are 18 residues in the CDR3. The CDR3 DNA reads TGTGCCAGCAGCCCGGGACACCTTTCTGCCCTTATGGGTGAAAAACTGTTTTTT. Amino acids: CASSPGHLSALMGEKLFF. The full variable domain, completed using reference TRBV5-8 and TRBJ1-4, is EAGVTQSPTHLIKTRGQQATLRCSPISGHTSVYWYQQALGLGLQFLLWYDEGEERNRGNFPPRFSGRQFPNYSSELNVNALELEDSALYLCASSPGHLSALMGEKLFFGSGTQLSVL.

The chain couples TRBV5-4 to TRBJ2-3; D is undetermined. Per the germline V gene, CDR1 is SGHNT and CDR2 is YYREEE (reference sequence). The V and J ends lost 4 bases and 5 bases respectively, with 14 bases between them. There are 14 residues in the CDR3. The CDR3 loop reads CASSTPRAGDTQYF. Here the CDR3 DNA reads TGTGCCAGCAGCACCCCCCGGGCCGGAGATACGCAGTATTTT.

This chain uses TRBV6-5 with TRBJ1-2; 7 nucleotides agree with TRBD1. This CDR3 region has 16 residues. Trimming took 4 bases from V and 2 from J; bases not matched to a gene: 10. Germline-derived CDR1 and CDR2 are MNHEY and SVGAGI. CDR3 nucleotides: TGTGCCAGCAGTTCCCCCCCAGGGGGTAAGAACTATGGCTACACCTTC. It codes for CASSSPPGGKNYGYTF.

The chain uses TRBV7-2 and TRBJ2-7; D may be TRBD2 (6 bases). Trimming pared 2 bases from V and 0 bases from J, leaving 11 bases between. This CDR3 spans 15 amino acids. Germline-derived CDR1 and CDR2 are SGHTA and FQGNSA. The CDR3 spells CASSLSLASSYEQYF. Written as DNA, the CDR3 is TGTGCCAGCAGCTTATCCCTAGCGAGCTCCTACGAGCAGTACTTC.

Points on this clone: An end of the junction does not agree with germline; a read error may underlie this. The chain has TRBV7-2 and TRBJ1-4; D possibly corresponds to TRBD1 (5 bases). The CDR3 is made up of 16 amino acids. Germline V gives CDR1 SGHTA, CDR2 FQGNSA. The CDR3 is CASSLGVNPTNEKLFF. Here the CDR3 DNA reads TGTGCCAGCAGTTTAGGGGTAAACCCAACTAATGAAAAACTGTTTTTT.

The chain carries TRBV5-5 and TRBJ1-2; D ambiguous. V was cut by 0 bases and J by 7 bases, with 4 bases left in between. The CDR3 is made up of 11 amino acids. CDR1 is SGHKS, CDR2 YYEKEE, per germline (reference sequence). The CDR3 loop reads CASSLDAGYTF. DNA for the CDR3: TGTGCCAGCAGCTTGGATGCTGGCTACACCTTC.

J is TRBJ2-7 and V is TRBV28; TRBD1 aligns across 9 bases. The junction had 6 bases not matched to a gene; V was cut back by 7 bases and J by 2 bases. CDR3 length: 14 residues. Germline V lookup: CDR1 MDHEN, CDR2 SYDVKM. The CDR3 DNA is TGTGCCAGCACTATTAGGGACAGGGCCTACGAGCAGTACTTC. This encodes CASTIRDRAYEQYF.

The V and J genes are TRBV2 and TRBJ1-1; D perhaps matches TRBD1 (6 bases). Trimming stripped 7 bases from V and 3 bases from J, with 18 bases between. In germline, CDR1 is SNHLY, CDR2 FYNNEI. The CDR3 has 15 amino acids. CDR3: CASKGEIVRDTEAFF. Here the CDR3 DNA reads TGTGCCAGCAAGGGGGAAATTGTTCGGGACACTGAAGCTTTCTTT. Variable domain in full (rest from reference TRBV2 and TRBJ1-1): EPEVTQTPSHQVTQMGQEVILRCVPISNHLYFYWYRQILGQKVEFLVSFYNNEISEKSEIFDDQFSVERPDGSNFTLKIRSTKLEDSAMYFCASKGEIVRDTEAFFGQGTRLTVV.

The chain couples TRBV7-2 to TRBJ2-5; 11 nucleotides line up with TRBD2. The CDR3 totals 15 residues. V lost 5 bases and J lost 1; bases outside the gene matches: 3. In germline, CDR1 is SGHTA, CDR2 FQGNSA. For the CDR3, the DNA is TGTGCCAGCAGCAGGACTAGCGGGCCCCAAGAGACCCAGTACTTC. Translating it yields CASSRTSGPQETQYF.

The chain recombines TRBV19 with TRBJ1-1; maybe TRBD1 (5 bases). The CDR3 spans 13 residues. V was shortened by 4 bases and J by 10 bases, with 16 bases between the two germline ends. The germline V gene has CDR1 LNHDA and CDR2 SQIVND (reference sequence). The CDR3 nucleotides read TGTGCCAGTAGTAACTCGGACGGCCAGGGAGCTTTCTTT. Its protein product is CASSNSDGQGAFF. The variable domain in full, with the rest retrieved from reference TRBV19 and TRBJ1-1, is DGGITQSPKYLFRKEGQNVTLSCEQNLNHDAMYWYRQDPGQGLRLIYYSQIVNDFQKGDIAEGYSVSREKKESFPLTVTSAQKNPTAFYLCASSNSDGQGAFFGQGTRLTVV.

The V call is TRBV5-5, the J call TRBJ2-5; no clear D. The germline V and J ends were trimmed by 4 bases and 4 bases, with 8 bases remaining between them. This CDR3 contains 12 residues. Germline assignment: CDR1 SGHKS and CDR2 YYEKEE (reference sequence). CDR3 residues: CASSPGIETQYF. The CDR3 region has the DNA TGTGCCAGCAGCCCTGGGATAGAGACCCAGTACTTC.

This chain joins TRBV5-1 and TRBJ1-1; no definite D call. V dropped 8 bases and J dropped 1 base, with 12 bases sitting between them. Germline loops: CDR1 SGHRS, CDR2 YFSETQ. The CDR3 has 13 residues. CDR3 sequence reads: CASCLSGNTEAFF. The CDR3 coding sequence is TGCGCCAGTTGCTTATCGGGGAACACTGAAGCTTTCTTT.

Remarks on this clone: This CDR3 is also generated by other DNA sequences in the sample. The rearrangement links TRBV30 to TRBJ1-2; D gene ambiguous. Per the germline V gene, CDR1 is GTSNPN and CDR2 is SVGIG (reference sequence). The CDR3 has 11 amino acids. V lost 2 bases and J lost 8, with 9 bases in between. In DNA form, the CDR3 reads TGTGCCTGGAGTAGGCGGTTGGGCTACACCTTC. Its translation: CAWSRRLGYTF.

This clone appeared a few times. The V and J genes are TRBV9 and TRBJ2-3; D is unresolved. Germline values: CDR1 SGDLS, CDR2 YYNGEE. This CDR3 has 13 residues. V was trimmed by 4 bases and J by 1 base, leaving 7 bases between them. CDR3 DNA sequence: TGTGCCAGCAGCCTTCTACGCACAGATACGCAGTATTTT. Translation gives CASSLLRTDTQYF.

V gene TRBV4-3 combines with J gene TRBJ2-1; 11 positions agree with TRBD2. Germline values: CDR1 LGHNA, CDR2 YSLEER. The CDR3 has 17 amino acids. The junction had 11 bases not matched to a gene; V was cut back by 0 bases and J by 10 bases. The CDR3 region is CASSQEASGGPRREQFF. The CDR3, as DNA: TGCGCCAGCAGCCAAGAGGCTAGCGGGGGGCCCCGGCGGGAGCAGTTCTTC.

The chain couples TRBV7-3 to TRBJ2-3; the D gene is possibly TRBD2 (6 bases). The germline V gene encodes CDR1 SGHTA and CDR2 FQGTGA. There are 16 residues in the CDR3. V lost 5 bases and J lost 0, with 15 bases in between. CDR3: CASSQGSSESTDTQYF. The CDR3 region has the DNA TGTGCCAGCAGCCAAGGGTCTAGCGAAAGCACAGATACGCAGTATTTT.

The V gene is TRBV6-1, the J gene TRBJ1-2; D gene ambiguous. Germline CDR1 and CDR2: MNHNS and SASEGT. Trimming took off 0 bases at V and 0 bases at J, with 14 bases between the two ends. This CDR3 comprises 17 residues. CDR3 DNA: TGTGCCAGCAGTGAAGCCGTTTGGGTAAAAGCTAACTATGGCTACACCTTC. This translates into CASSEAVWVKANYGYTF.

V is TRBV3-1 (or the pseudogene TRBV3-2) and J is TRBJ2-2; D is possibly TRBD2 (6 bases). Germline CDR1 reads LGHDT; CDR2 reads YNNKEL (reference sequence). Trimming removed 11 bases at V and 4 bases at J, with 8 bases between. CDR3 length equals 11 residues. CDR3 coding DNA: TGTGCCGCCGGGGGCACCGGGGAGCTGTTTTTT. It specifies CAAGGTGELFF.

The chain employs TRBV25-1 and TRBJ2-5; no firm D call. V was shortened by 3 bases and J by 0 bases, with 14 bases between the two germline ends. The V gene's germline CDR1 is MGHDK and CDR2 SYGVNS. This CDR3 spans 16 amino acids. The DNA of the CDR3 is TGTGCCAGCAGTGACGTTGGACGTTTGTACCAAGAGACCCAGTACTTC. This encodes CASSDVGRLYQETQYF. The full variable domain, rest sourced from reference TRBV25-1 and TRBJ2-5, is EADIYQTPRYLVIGTGKKITLECSQTMGHDKMYWYQQDPGMELHLIHYSYGVNSTEKGDLSSESTVSRIRTEHFPLTLESARPSHTSQYLCASSDVGRLYQETQYFGPGTRLLVL.